One sample yielded the 9 T cell receptor beta chains listed below, sequenced in a study of identical twins. TCRdb reprocessed the 5' RACE reads with MiXCR, giving one entry per CDR3 protein. The sample contains more than 400,000 distinct CDR3 sequences, about 16% of which appear only once. These sequences were also reported in another study, on yellow fever vaccine responses in identical twins.

The source material was CD4+ T cells sorted from blood. The receptors stem from a young woman in good health.

This sequence joins TRBV15 and TRBJ1-5, with D maybe TRBD1 (5 bases). Trimming pared 5 bases from V and 1 base from J, leaving 9 bases between. The germline V gene has CDR1 LNHNV and CDR2 YYDKDF (reference sequence). CDR3 length equals 14 residues. In nucleotides, the CDR3 is TGTGCCACCAGCCCGGGGGGAAGCAATCAGCCCCAGCATTTT. It specifies CATSPGGSNQPQHF.

The rearrangement joins TRBV5-1 to TRBJ2-1; 7 bases fit TRBD1. With 4 bases clipped from V and 4 bases from J, the junction kept 5 bases outside the gene matches. The CDR3 extends over 14 amino acids. The germline V gene has CDR1 SGHRS and CDR2 YFSETQ. CDR3 coding DNA: TGCGCCAGCAGCGACCGGGACAGATACAATGAGCAGTTCTTC. Amino acid sequence: CASSDRDRYNEQFF. Full variable domain (missing parts from reference TRBV5-1 and TRBJ2-1): KAGVTQTPRYLIKTRGQQVTLSCSPISGHRSVSWYQQTPGQGLQFLFEYFSETQRNKGNFPGRFSGRQFSNSRSEMNVSTLELGDSALYLCASSDRDRYNEQFFGPGTRLTVL.

The rearrangement links TRBV6-5 to TRBJ2-5, with 8 bases that match TRBD2. V shed 0 bases and J 6 bases; nucleotides not matched to a gene: 6. Per germline, CDR1 MNHEY and CDR2 SVGAGI. CDR3 length equals 15 residues. The CDR3 region has the DNA TGTGCCAGCAGTTACTCCCGGGAGGGAAGGAAGACCCAGTACTTC. It is translated as CASSYSREGRKTQYF.

The chain couples TRBV3-1 to TRBJ2-3; D unresolved. Trimming took off 4 bases at V and 6 bases at J, with 11 bases between the two ends. Germline loops: CDR1 LGHDT, CDR2 YNNKEL (reference sequence). The CDR3 has 13 amino acids. The CDR3 protein is CASSRTVSDTQYF. Written as DNA, the CDR3 is TGTGCCAGCAGCCGGACCGTTTCCGATACGCAGTATTTT.

This clonotype occurred a few times. The chain is built from TRBV20-1 and TRBJ1-5, with 9 bases that match TRBD1. Trimming cost V 2 bases and J 2 bases; bases outside gene matches: 4. This CDR3 comprises 15 residues. CDR1 and CDR2 from the germline V gene are DFQATT and SNEGSKA (reference sequence). CDR3 bases: TGCAGTGCTAGACCTACAGGGGGCGGCAATCAGCCCCAGCATTTT. Its translation is CSARPTGGGNQPQHF.

This rearrangement joins TRBV3-1 to TRBJ2-7; 8 nucleotides line up with TRBD2. The J segment lost 3 bases and the V segment lost 0 bases, leaving 4 bases of the junction unmatched. Germline assignment: CDR1 LGHDT and CDR2 YNNKEL (reference sequence). The CDR3 extends over 15 amino acids. The CDR3 DNA follows: TGTGCCAGCAGCCAAGATCGGGGGGGTTACTACGAGCAGTACGTC. Encoded protein: CASSQDRGGYYEQYV.

A few counts support this clonotype. DNA for the CDR3: TGTGCCAGCAGCTTTAGGCAGAGCCTCTACGAGCAGTACTTC. Protein: CASSFRQSLYEQYF. V and J are TRBV7-2 and TRBJ2-7, with D unclear. V lost 3 bases and J 3 bases, leaving 12 bases between the germline ends. The CDR3 extends over 14 amino acids. Looked up from germline, CDR1 is SGHTA and CDR2 is FQGNSA.

This clonotype was picked up a small number of times. The rearrangement uses TRBV6-5 and TRBJ2-7, with 8 nucleotides matching TRBD2. Per the germline V gene, CDR1 is MNHEY and CDR2 is SVGAGI. The junction had 6 bases not matched to a gene; V was cut back by 3 bases and J by 2 bases. CDR3 length equals 15 residues. The CDR3 DNA follows: TGTGCCAGCAGTTATGGGCGGGAGGCTACCTACGAGCAGTACTTC. Amino acids: CASSYGREATYEQYF.

This clonotype has just a few counts. V usage is TRBV18 and J usage is TRBJ2-1; the match to TRBD2 covers 9 bases. The CDR3 has 13 residues. Germline CDR1 is KGHSH and CDR2 is LQKENI. Trimming cost V 3 bases and J 8 bases; bases outside gene matches: 2. CDR3 bases: TGTGCCAGCTCACCGACTAGCGGCCATGAGCAGTTCTTC. Its translation: CASSPTSGHEQFF. Together with reference TRBV18 and TRBJ2-1, the CDR3 gives the full variable domain: NAGVMQNPRHLVRRRGQEARLRCSPMKGHSHVYWYRQLPEEGLKFMVYLQKENIIDESGMPKERFSAEFPKEGPSILRIQQVVRGDSAAYFCASSPTSGHEQFFGPGTRLTVL.